Sequencing of this TCR beta chain was carried out in a study of blood T cell repertoires in COVID-19. About the study: From T cells, B-cell-depleted T cells, or PBMCs came the material, which was cDNA or gDNA.

Produced via immunoSEQ multiplex PCR; TCRdb's table is partial and in-frame only. The sample lists about 50,000 clones; over 90% were seen once. V gave up 4 bases and J gave up 5 bases; unmatched junction bases: 4. This CDR3 comprises 14 residues. Germline V gene data show CDR1 as SNHLY and CDR2 as FYNNEI. Sequences were obtained from peripheral blood. This chain uses TRBV2 with TRBJ2-7, with TRBD2 identical over 11 bases. The receptor was derived from a man aged 45-65 years with active COVID-19. This CDR3 reads CASSVLAGANEQYF. The CDR3 DNA reads as TGTGCCAGCAGTGTACTAGCGGGAGCCAACGAGCAGTACTTC.